This record concerns one TCR beta chain sequence. The antigen is not known. The data belong to a study of T cell responses to AZD1222 COVID-19 vaccine. Profiled with immunoSEQ multiplex PCR; TCRdb holds only in-frame clones, not every one. The sample holds some 140,000 clones, around 93% seen once. General observations from the study: Females made up more of the donors, who were largely white British, and clonal diversity may have come out too low. The number of AZD1222 recipients seropositive at baseline was only 6 or 7. Across spike, vaccine-associated CD4 TCRs were found, dominant at 160-218 and 743-854.

Germline loops: CDR1 MGHRA, CDR2 YSYEKL. Between the trimmed V and J ends, which lost 0 bases and 4 bases, there was a span of 4 bases. This CDR3 has 13 residues. The chain combines TRBV4-1 with TRBJ1-5; D gene uncertain. The sequencing used peripheral blood, collected 28 days after the second AZD1222 dose. The sequence came from an adult who received the AZD1222 COVID-19 vaccine. The CDR3: CASSQDTNQPQHF. The CDR3 DNA reads TGCGCCAGCAGCCAAGATACGAATCAGCCCCAGCATTTT.